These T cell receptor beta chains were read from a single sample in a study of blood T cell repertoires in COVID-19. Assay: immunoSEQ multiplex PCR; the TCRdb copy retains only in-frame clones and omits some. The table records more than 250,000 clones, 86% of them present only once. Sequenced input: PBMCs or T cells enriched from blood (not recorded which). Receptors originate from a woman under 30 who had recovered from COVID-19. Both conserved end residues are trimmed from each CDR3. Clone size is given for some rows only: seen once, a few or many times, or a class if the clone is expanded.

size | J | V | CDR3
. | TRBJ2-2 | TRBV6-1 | ASSEITSGIGTGELF
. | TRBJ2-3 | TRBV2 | ASSVGTSGLHTQY
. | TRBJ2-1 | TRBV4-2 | ASSLRTVRTREPSSYNEQF
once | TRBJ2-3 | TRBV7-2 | ASSLNGQGGTDTQY
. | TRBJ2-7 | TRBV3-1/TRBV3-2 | ASSQDSGPPYEQY
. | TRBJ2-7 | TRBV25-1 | ASSAYLGVDEQY
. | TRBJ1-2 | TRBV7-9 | ASSLGQLGGYT
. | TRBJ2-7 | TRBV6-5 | ASHAIWSYEQY
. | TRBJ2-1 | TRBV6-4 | ASSALAGSYNEQF
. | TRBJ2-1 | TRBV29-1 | SVEARLALNEQF
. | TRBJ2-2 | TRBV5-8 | ASSLWSGSDTGELF
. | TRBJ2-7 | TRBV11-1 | ASSLVALAGVDEQY
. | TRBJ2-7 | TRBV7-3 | ASSLGPTSYEQY
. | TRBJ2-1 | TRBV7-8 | ASSLGLDAYNEQF
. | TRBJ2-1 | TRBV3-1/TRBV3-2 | ASSQDSTIGDEQF
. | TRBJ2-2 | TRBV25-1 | ASRGQGGTGELF
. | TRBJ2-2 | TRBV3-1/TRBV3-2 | ASSLGQGTTGELF
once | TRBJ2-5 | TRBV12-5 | ASGLTHQGYQETQY
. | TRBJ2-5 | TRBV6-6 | ASKAGSQETQY
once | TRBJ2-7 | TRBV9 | ASSVGGGGPTDEQY
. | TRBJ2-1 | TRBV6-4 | ASSSTLGSYNEQF
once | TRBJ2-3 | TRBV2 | ASLLYTDTQY